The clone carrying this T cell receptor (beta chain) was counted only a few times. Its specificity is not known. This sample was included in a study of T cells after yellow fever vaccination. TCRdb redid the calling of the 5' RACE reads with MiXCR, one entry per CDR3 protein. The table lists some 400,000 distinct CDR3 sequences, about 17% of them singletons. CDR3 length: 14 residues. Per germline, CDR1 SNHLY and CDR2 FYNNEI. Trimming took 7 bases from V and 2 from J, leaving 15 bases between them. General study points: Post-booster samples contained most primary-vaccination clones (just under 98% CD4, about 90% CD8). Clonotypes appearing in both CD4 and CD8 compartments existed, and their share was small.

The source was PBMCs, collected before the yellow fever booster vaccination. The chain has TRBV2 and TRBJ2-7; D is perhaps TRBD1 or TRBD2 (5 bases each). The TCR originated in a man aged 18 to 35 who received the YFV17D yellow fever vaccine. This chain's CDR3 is CASMRGPSTYEQYV. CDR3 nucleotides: TGTGCCAGCATGAGGGGACCTTCTACCTACGAGCAGTACGTC.